One and the same sample provided the 26 T cell receptor beta chains below, sequenced in a study of shared T cell receptors in the human thymus. Assay used: immunoSEQ multiplex PCR; TCRdb lists only in-frame clones, some missing. The data hold about 660,000 clones, with approximately 90% observed a single time. These data are also associated with another study on human thymus T cells.

Source material: thymocytes. Receptors originate from a boy younger than two with a congenital heart defect.

The chain employs TRBV13 and TRBJ2-3; no firm D call. Trimming left V 2 bases short and J 2 bases short, with 17 bases between. Looked up from germline, CDR1 is PRHDT and CDR2 is FYEKMQ (reference sequence). The CDR3 consists of 17 residues. DNA of the CDR3: TGTGCCAGCAGCTTAATTGAGGTGTCCTTGATCACAGATACGCAGTATTTT. Translating it yields CASSLIEVSLITDTQYF.

The CDR3 coding sequence is TGTGCCAGCAGCTCCGAAATCCCCGGGGGGAATCAGCCCCAGCATTTT. Its protein product is CASSSEIPGGNQPQHF. The V call is TRBV7-8, the J call TRBJ1-5, with D perhaps TRBD1 (5 bases). This CDR3 contains 16 residues. Germline V CDR1 and CDR2: SGHVS, FQNEAQ. V shed 4 bases and J shed 4 bases, with 17 bases lying between them. Looking up the rest from reference TRBV7-8 and TRBJ1-5 gives the full variable domain: GAGVSQSPRYKVAKRGQDVALRCDPISGHVSLFWYQQALGQGPEFLTYFQNEAQLDKSGLPSDRFFAERPEGSVSTLKIQRTQQEDSAVYLCASSSEIPGGNQPQHFGDGTRLSIL.

The V call is TRBV7-2, the J call TRBJ2-2, with 7 bases that match TRBD2. This CDR3 has 15 residues. The V segment lost 6 bases and the J segment 2 bases; nucleotides outside the gene matches: 6. The germline V gene encodes CDR1 SGHTA and CDR2 FQGNSA. CDR3 bases: TGTGCCAGCAGTCGGGACTACCTTAACACCGGGGAGCTGTTTTTT. It yields the protein CASSRDYLNTGELFF.

To note about this clone: The sample contains more than one DNA sequence encoding this CDR3. The V and J genes are TRBV27 and TRBJ2-3, with 12 bases identical to TRBD2. V lost 5 bases to trimming and J lost 0 bases; unmatched junction nucleotides: 9. Germline V CDR1 and CDR2: MNHEY, SMNVEV (reference sequence). The CDR3 loop spans 18 amino acids. Here the CDR3 reads CASSLRASGRVSTDTQYF. CDR3 coding DNA: TGTGCCAGCAGTCTCCGGGCTAGCGGGAGGGTTAGCACAGATACGCAGTATTTT.

This chain joins TRBV7-9 and TRBJ2-2; 12 bases align to TRBD2. The junction had 8 bases not matched to a gene; V was cut back by 4 bases and J by 5 bases. The CDR3 length is 17 residues. The germline V gene has CDR1 SEHNR and CDR2 FQNEAQ (reference sequence). CDR3 DNA sequence: TGTGCCAGCAGCTCCACCCGACTAGCGGGAGTTACCGGGGAGCTGTTTTTT. It encodes CASSSTRLAGVTGELFF.

This sequence joins TRBV11-2 and TRBJ1-2, with D perhaps matching TRBD1 (5 bases). Germline V gene lookup returns CDR1 SGHAT and CDR2 FQNNGV. CDR3 length equals 14 residues. Trimming cost V 5 bases and J 3 bases, with 13 bases left between them. The CDR3 loop is CASSPPGGHYGYTF. DNA for the CDR3: TGTGCCAGCAGCCCGCCGGGGGGACACTATGGCTACACCTTC.

The rearrangement links TRBV14 to TRBJ1-3; TRBD1 is a possible D gene (6 bases). Germline V gives CDR1 SGHDN, CDR2 FVKESK. Trimming took off 5 bases at V and 0 bases at J, with 17 bases between the two ends. The CDR3 covers 17 residues. CDR3 DNA: TGTGCCAGCAGCGAGATCCTGGACAGAGCCTCTGGAAACACCATATATTTT. Its protein product is CASSEILDRASGNTIYF.

The chain uses TRBV9 and TRBJ2-7; 11 nucleotides align to TRBD1. This CDR3 has 15 residues. The germline CDR1 and CDR2 sequences are SGDLS and YYNGEE. After removal of 0 bases from V and 5 bases from J, the junction contained 4 bases not matched to a gene. Written as DNA, the CDR3 is TGTGCCAGCAGCGTAGATTTGGGACAGGGGGACGAGCAGTACTTC. This gives the protein CASSVDLGQGDEQYF.

The rearrangement joins TRBV27 to TRBJ1-3; 7 nucleotides match TRBD1. CDR1 is MNHEY and CDR2 is SMNVEV in the germline V gene (reference sequence). The trim removed 7 bases at V and 2 bases at J, leaving 8 bases unmatched. The CDR3 totals 15 residues. The CDR3 coding sequence is TGTGCCAGCACCCCCCCGACAGGGACTGGAAACACCATATATTTT. Translated, it gives CASTPPTGTGNTIYF.

The chain employs TRBV12-5 and TRBJ1-2, with no clear D. Trimming took 1 base from V and 7 from J, leaving 10 bases between them. Looked up from germline, CDR1 is LGHNT and CDR2 is FRNRAP. CDR3 length equals 13 residues. The CDR3 loop is CASGLALGGGYTF. The CDR3 coding sequence is TGTGCTAGTGGTTTGGCCCTAGGAGGTGGCTACACCTTC.

This chain uses TRBV14 with TRBJ2-7; D is unclear. Deletions cut 1 base from V and 0 bases from J, with 10 bases between. Germline CDR1 SGHDN, CDR2 FVKESK. The CDR3 consists of 15 residues. The CDR3 loop reads CASSQVYPGSYEQYF. Here the CDR3 DNA reads TGTGCCAGCAGCCAAGTCTATCCCGGCTCCTACGAGCAGTACTTC.

The gene calls are TRBV5-8 and TRBJ1-2; D unresolved. The CDR3 is made up of 14 amino acids. Per germline, CDR1 SGHTS and CDR2 YDEGEE. The ends were cut back, 5 bases at V and 4 bases at J, with 15 bases in the middle. CDR3 loop: CASRSGEEAYGYTF. The CDR3 region has the DNA TGTGCCAGCAGGTCCGGTGAGGAGGCCTATGGCTACACCTTC.

This chain connects TRBV6-4 to TRBJ2-1; TRBD2 matches at 10 bases. V trimming: 5 bases; J trimming: 5 bases; junction bases outside the gene matches: 6. Germline CDR1 MRHNA, CDR2 SNTAGT. The CDR3 is 15 amino acids. CDR3 loop: CASSTEREGHNEQFF. CDR3 sequence (DNA): TGTGCCAGCAGTACGGAGCGGGAGGGCCACAATGAGCAGTTCTTC.

The chain uses TRBV27 and TRBJ2-7; 10 bases fit TRBD2. The V segment lost 4 bases and the J segment 5 bases; nucleotides outside the gene matches: 5. CDR3 length: 14 amino acids. Germline V gene data show CDR1 as MNHEY and CDR2 as SMNVEV (reference sequence). DNA of the CDR3: TGTGCCAGCAGTTCAGCGGGAGGGACTGACGAGCAGTACTTC. Translating gives CASSSAGGTDEQYF.

This chain joins TRBV5-1 and TRBJ1-2; 9 bases align to TRBD1. From germline, CDR1 is SGHRS and CDR2 YFSETQ. The CDR3 covers 16 residues. V shed 0 bases, J shed 3 bases, and the junction held 6 bases outside the gene matches. CDR3 DNA: TGCGCCAGCAGCTTGGTTTGGACAGGGGTTGACTATGGCTACACCTTC. Protein sequence: CASSLVWTGVDYGYTF.

The chain employs TRBV30 and TRBJ1-3; no definite D call. Germline-derived CDR1 and CDR2 are GTSNPN and SVGIG (reference sequence). With 3 bases removed from V and 0 bases from J, the gap between germline ends came to 15 bases. This CDR3 spans 16 amino acids. The CDR3 DNA is TGTGCCTGGAGCGCCGTTGCAGAATACTCTGGAAACACCATATATTTT. It specifies CAWSAVAEYSGNTIYF.

The V gene is TRBV19, the J gene TRBJ2-7; D might be TRBD1 (6 bases). CDR3 length equals 13 residues. The V gene's germline CDR1 is LNHDA and CDR2 SQIVND (reference sequence). V lost 9 bases and J 6 bases, leaving 18 bases between the germline ends. The CDR3 DNA follows: TGTGCCAGCCCCTGGGACCCCAGGGGCGAGCAGTACTTC. Translating gives CASPWDPRGEQYF.

The chain carries TRBV21-1 and TRBJ2-5; the D call in the table, TRBD1, was not verified against the DNA. TRBV21-1 is flagged as a pseudogene. This CDR3 is 18 amino acids long. CDR3 DNA: TGTGCCAGCAGCAAAGATGGCAGGGGTAGGATCGGGCAAGAGACCCAGTACTTC. Protein: CASSKDGRGRIGQETQYF.

The chain couples TRBV28 to TRBJ2-2; TRBD1 might be the D (6 bases). CDR3 length equals 17 residues. V lost 3 bases to trimming and J lost 2 bases, with 16 bases between them. The germline V gene encodes CDR1 MDHEN and CDR2 SYDVKM. As DNA, the CDR3 is TGTGCCAGCAGTTTCCGTCACCCGGGACACAACACCGGGGAGCTGTTTTTT. It translates to CASSFRHPGHNTGELFF. Looking up the rest from reference TRBV28 and TRBJ2-2 gives the full variable domain: DVKVTQSSRYLVKRTGEKVFLECVQDMDHENMFWYRQDPGLGLRLIYFSYDVKMKEKGDIPEGYSVSREKKERFSLILESASTNQTSMYLCASSFRHPGHNTGELFFGEGSRLTVL.

The chain has TRBV6-1 and TRBJ2-1, with 8 bases identical to TRBD2. The germline gives CDR1 MNHNS, CDR2 SASEGT. This CDR3 is 17 amino acids long. J lost 10 bases, V lost 2 bases, and 16 bases had no gene match. In DNA, the CDR3 is TGTGCCAGCAGTGAACCGGAGGGCGGGAGGAAACGGGGGGAGCAGTTCTTC. Protein: CASSEPEGGRKRGEQFF.

V usage is TRBV29-1 and J usage is TRBJ1-3; D possibly corresponds to TRBD1 (6 bases). V lost 3 bases and J lost 0, with 18 bases in between. The CDR3 contains 17 residues. Germline loops: CDR1 SQVTM, CDR2 ANQGSEA. CDR3 amino acids: CSVEIQGKRVSGNTIYF. In nucleotides, the CDR3 is TGCAGCGTTGAGATCCAGGGGAAACGGGTCTCTGGAAACACCATATATTTT.

The gene calls are TRBV5-1 and TRBJ2-7; 9 bases are shared with TRBD1. V was clipped by 4 bases and J by 0 bases; unmatched bases: 5. This CDR3 region has 15 residues. Germline V gene sequence: CDR1 SGHRS, CDR2 YFSETQ. The CDR3 protein is CASSPRDRVSYEQYF. DNA for the CDR3: TGCGCCAGCAGCCCCCGGGACAGGGTCTCCTACGAGCAGTACTTC.

The J gene is TRBJ1-1, the V gene TRBV10-3; perhaps TRBD1 as D (6 bases). CDR1 is ENHRY and CDR2 is SYGVKD in the germline V gene. The V end lost 1 base, the J end lost 2 bases, and 14 bases lay between the germline ends. The CDR3 contains 16 residues. CDR3 bases: TGTGCCATCAGTGAGTTCAGGGGAGGGGATAACACTGAAGCTTTCTTT. Protein sequence: CAISEFRGGDNTEAFF.

The rearrangement uses TRBV4-2 and TRBJ2-5; 16 bases line up with TRBD2. V dropped 4 bases and J dropped 0; count of bases not matched to a gene: 5. CDR3 length equals 18 residues. The germline V gene encodes CDR1 LGHNA and CDR2 YNFKEQ. The CDR3 coding sequence is TGTGCCAGCAGCCCGGGACTAGCGGGAGGGCCATACCAAGAGACCCAGTACTTC. It encodes CASSPGLAGGPYQETQYF.

The CDR3 DNA is TGTGCCAGCACCGCAGCCCGGGACAGGGGCTCAGATACGCAGTATTTT. Its protein product is CASTAARDRGSDTQYF. The chain links TRBV6-6 to TRBJ2-3; 10 bases agree with TRBD1. CDR3 length: 16 residues. V gave up 7 bases and J gave up 4 bases; unmatched junction bases: 11. In germline, CDR1 is MNHNY, CDR2 SVGAGI (reference sequence).

The chain uses TRBV27 and TRBJ1-5; no clear D gene. The CDR3 length is 16 residues. V lost 6 bases and J lost 2, with 17 bases in between. Germline-derived CDR1 and CDR2 are MNHEY and SMNVEV (reference sequence). As DNA, the CDR3 is TGTGCCAGCAGCAATCCTGGACCGAGGGGCAATCAGCCCCAGCATTTT. This encodes CASSNPGPRGNQPQHF.